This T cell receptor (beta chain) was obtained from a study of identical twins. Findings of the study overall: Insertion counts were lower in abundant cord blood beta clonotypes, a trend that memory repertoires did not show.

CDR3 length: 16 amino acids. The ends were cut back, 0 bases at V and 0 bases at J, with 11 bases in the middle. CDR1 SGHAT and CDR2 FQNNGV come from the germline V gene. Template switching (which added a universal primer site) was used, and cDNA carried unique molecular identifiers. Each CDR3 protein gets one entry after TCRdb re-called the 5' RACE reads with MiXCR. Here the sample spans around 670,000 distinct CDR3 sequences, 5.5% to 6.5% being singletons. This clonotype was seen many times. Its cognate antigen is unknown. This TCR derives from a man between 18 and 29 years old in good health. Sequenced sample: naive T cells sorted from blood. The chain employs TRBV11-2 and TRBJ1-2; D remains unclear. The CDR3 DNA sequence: TGTGCCAGCAGCTTAGATGAGATGGGTTCTAACTATGGCTACACCTTC. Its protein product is CASSLDEMGSNYGYTF.